The clone carrying this T cell receptor (beta chain) appeared a few times. Its antigen is not known. The entry originates in a study of T cell repertoires in cytomegalovirus infection. At the level of the study: Through public TCR beta signatures, both CMV infection and matching HLA type were indicated. Whole-study findings and limits: HLA-C-restricted TCR beta clonotypes specific for CMV led the ex vivo response. Of the TCR beta families, the public ones yielded a cumulative frequency that identified carriers of CMV plus the relevant HLA.

TCRdb reanalysed the reads using MiXCR and keeps one entry per CDR3 protein. The table shows fewer than 200,000 distinct CDR3 sequences, with roughly a fifth occurring only once. The germline CDR1 and CDR2 sequences are DFQATT and SNEGSKA (reference sequence). The CDR3 extends over 15 amino acids. Trimming removed 0 bases from V and 0 bases from J, with 9 bases in between. This sequence originates from a human donor in good health (CMV status not recorded). Some clones in this sample may be carry-over from other donors' samples. J is TRBJ2-1 and V is TRBV20-1; no clear D. Material: PBMCs. The CDR3 protein is CSAREIPYSYNEQFF. The CDR3 region has the DNA TGCAGTGCTAGAGAGATCCCGTACTCCTACAATGAGCAGTTCTTC.